Listed below are T cell receptor beta chains from one sample, sequenced in a study of shared clonotypes between healthy human individuals. Libraries were prepared by immunoSEQ multiplex PCR; TCRdb keeps only in-frame clonotypes and omits some of them. Of some 2,000,000 clones listed, approximately 94% are singletons. Sequencing was performed on naive CD4+ T cells sorted from blood. The source of these receptors is a man in his late teens or twenties in good health. CDR3s include the opening cysteine and the closing phenylalanine or tryptophan. The order of the fields is D gene, clone size, V gene, J gene, CDR3 protein, CDR3 DNA. The D gene is left open where the match is weak. Part of the rows lack a size; the others show once, few, many or a class for expanded clones.

NA	NA	TRBV28	TRBJ1-5	CATVQGNQPQHF	TGTGCCACGGTGCAGGGAAATCAGCCCCAGCATTTT
NA	NA	TRBV2	TRBJ2-7	CASSAPDSYEQYF	TGTGCCAGCAGTGCCCCCGACAGCTACGAGCAGTACTTC
NA	NA	TRBV12-2	TRBJ2-3	CASRPPQLAESTDTQYF	TGTGCAAGTCGCCCACCTCAACTAGCGGAGAGCACAGATACGCAGTATTTT
NA	NA	TRBV5-1	TRBJ2-3	CASSLGTASTDTQYF	TGCGCCAGCAGCTTGGGGACAGCTAGCACAGATACGCAGTATTTT
NA	NA	TRBV7-9	TRBJ1-4	CASSLSNGPEKLFF	TGTGCCAGCAGCTTATCAAATGGTCCAGAAAAACTGTTTTTT
TRBD1	NA	TRBV7-9	TRBJ1-6	CASSPPTGVNSPLHF	TGTGCCAGCAGCCCACCGACAGGGGTTAATTCACCCCTCCACTTT
TRBD1	NA	TRBV5-1	TRBJ1-2	CASSLGTVANYGYTF	TGCGCCAGCAGCTTAGGGACAGTCGCTAACTATGGCTACACCTTC
TRBD2	NA	TRBV29-1	TRBJ2-2	CSVLRLAGVNTGELFF	TGCAGCGTTCTGCGACTAGCGGGAGTTAACACCGGGGAGCTGTTTTTT
NA	once	TRBV28	TRBJ2-6	CASSPRQALSRANVLTF	TGTGCCAGCAGTCCCCGCCAGGCCCTTTCTAGGGCCAACGTCCTGACTTTC
NA	NA	TRBV6-5	TRBJ1-6	CASSPMQGLNSPLHF	TGTGCCAGCAGTCCCATGCAGGGACTCAATTCACCCCTCCACTTT
TRBD1	once	TRBV4-1	TRBJ2-3	CASSQEGGSRRADTQYF	TGCGCCAGCAGCCAAGAAGGGGGCTCGCGACGGGCAGATACGCAGTATTTT
NA	NA	TRBV19	TRBJ1-2	CASSTDIYGYTF	TGTGCCAGTAGTACTGACATCTATGGCTACACCTTC
NA	NA	TRBV20-1	TRBJ1-1	CSAQGNTEAFF	TGCAGTGCACAGGGGAACACTGAAGCTTTCTTT
NA	NA	TRBV19	TRBJ2-5	CASSPQGRAGQETQYF	TGTGCCAGTAGTCCCCAGGGCCGGGCTGGCCAAGAGACCCAGTACTTC
NA	NA	TRBV2	TRBJ1-2	CASSDRSLGYGYTF	TGTGCCAGCAGCGACCGCTCCCTGGGCTATGGCTACACCTTC
TRBD1	NA	TRBV19	TRBJ2-7	CASSWDPTGTEQYF	TGTGCCAGTAGTTGGGACCCGACAGGGACCGAGCAGTACTTC
NA	NA	TRBV7-7	TRBJ1-3	CASRQQSRRGNTIYF	TGTGCTAGCAGGCAGCAGTCCCGAAGGGGAAACACCATATATTTT
NA	NA	TRBV28	TRBJ1-5	CASSFRHNSNQPQHF	TGTGCCAGCAGTTTCAGGCATAATAGCAATCAGCCCCAGCATTTT
NA	NA	TRBV28	TRBJ1-2	CASSRTVGGVGYTF	TGTGCCAGCAGCCGCACCGTTGGGGGCGTCGGCTACACCTTC
TRBD1	NA	TRBV4-1	TRBJ2-7	CASSQGGTGTYEQYF	TGCGCCAGCAGCCAAGGTGGGACAGGGACCTACGAGCAGTACTTC
NA	NA	TRBV5-1	TRBJ1-2	CASSFGPVFGAGDGYTF	TGCGCCAGCAGCTTTGGTCCCGTTTTTGGGGCAGGGGATGGCTACACCTTC
NA	NA	TRBV18	TRBJ1-1	CASSPPSGFTEAFF	TGTGCCAGCTCACCACCGTCAGGGTTCACTGAAGCTTTCTTT
NA	NA	TRBV7-9	TRBJ2-5	CASSSPLETQYF	TGTGCCAGCAGCTCCCCTCTAGAGACCCAGTACTTC
NA	NA	TRBV5-5	TRBJ1-5	CASSFNRQAPQHF	TGTGCCAGCAGCTTTAATCGCCAGGCGCCCCAGCATTTT
TRBD1	NA	TRBV5-4	TRBJ1-2	CASSLANRGQGYGYTF	TGTGCCAGCAGCTTGGCCAACAGGGGGCAGGGCTATGGCTACACCTTC
NA	NA	TRBV7-9	TRBJ1-4	CASSFWVKASGEKLFF	TGTGCCAGCAGCTTCTGGGTAAAAGCGTCGGGCGAAAAACTGTTTTTT
NA	NA	TRBV5-5	TRBJ1-5	CASSFQGEGNQPQHF	TGTGCCAGCAGCTTCCAGGGAGAGGGCAATCAGCCCCAGCATTTT
NA	NA	TRBV7-9	TRBJ1-1	CASSLGVSGTEAFF	TGTGCCAGCAGTTTAGGGGTATCGGGCACTGAAGCTTTCTTT
NA	NA	TRBV28	TRBJ2-7	CASSLRGGGEQYF	TGTGCCAGCAGTTTGAGGGGTGGTGGCGAGCAGTACTTC